Listed below are T cell receptor beta chains from one sample, sequenced in a study of Graves' ophthalmopathy and Graves' hyperthyroidism. A single record per CDR3 protein comes from TCRdb applying MiXCR to the multiplex PCR reads. The sample lists 300,000 to 400,000 distinct CDR3 sequences; roughly 17% were seen once. Sequencing used peripheral blood. The receptors were gathered from an adult woman with stable Graves' hyperthyroidism. CDR3s include the opening cysteine and the closing phenylalanine or tryptophan. A D gene is named only where the DNA matches it firmly. Some rows have no size entry. The others give once, few or many, or a class for an expanded clone.

>TRBV7-8|TRBJ2-7|TRBD1|-
CASSLMDRAGEQYF
TGTGCCAGCAGCTTAATGGACAGGGCAGGGGAGCAGTACTTC
>TRBV12-5|TRBJ2-3|-|many
CASAHGGLVAADTQYF
TGTGCTAGTGCCCACGGTGGGCTAGTGGCGGCAGATACGCAGTATTTT
>TRBV29-1|TRBJ2-7|-|many
CSAGRGFAYEQYF
TGCAGCGCCGGTCGGGGCTTCGCCTACGAGCAGTACTTC
>TRBV28|TRBJ2-7|-|many
CASSSMGKGGEQYF
TGTGCCAGCAGTTCGATGGGAAAAGGTGGGGAGCAGTACTTC
>TRBV4-3|TRBJ1-5|TRBD1|many
CASSQEPIGTGGQPQHF
TGCGCCAGCAGCCAAGAGCCAATTGGGACAGGGGGTCAGCCCCAGCATTTT
>TRBV11-3|TRBJ1-1|-|once
CASSLPLGGSTEAFF
TGTGCCAGCAGCTTGCCTCTGGGGGGAAGCACTGAAGCTTTCTTT
>TRBV4-1|TRBJ1-1|-|many
CASSQGQDSNTEAFF
TGCGCCAGCAGCCAAGGACAGGACAGCAACACTGAAGCTTTCTTT
>TRBV27|TRBJ2-7|-|many
CASSPPHPHEQYF
TGTGCCAGCAGTCCCCCCCACCCCCACGAGCAGTACTTC
>TRBV9|TRBJ1-1|-|many
CASSNGNTEAFF
TGTGCCAGCAGTAATGGGAACACTGAAGCTTTCTTT
>TRBV13|TRBJ1-1|-|few
CASSLWARNTEAFF
TGTGCCAGCAGCTTATGGGCTAGGAACACTGAAGCTTTCTTT
>TRBV4-1|TRBJ1-2|-|many
CASSQDLSSNYGYTF
TGCGCCAGCAGCCAAGATCTAAGCTCTAACTATGGCTACACCTTC
>TRBV20-1|TRBJ2-7|-|many
CSTRELDFSYEQYF
TGCAGTACTAGAGAGCTAGACTTCTCCTACGAGCAGTACTTC
>TRBV24-1|TRBJ1-2|TRBD1|-
CATSDFPQGASGYTF
TGTGCCACCAGTGATTTCCCTCAGGGGGCGAGCGGCTACACCTTC
>TRBV30|TRBJ2-5|-|once
CAWSNGRRETQYF
TGTGCCTGGAGTAACGGAAGGAGGGAGACCCAGTACTTC
>TRBV30|TRBJ1-2|-|many
CAWSGGRSGYTF
TGTGCCTGGAGTGGAGGTCGGTCTGGCTACACCTTC
>TRBV28|TRBJ2-2|-|-
CASSLTLGHNTGELFF
TGTGCCAGCAGTCTCACGCTAGGACACAACACCGGGGAGCTGTTTTTT
>TRBV6-1|TRBJ2-7|TRBD1|many
CASSEGQGASYEQYF
TGTGCCAGCAGTGAGGGACAGGGGGCTTCGTACGAGCAGTACTTC